The present TCR beta chain was sequenced within a study of CD8+ T cells in alopecia areata. Overall study results and limits: A large proportion of expanded lesional clones were detected persisting in scalp and blood during tofacitinib.

The V end lost 3 bases, the J end lost 0 bases, and 5 bases lay between the germline ends. The CDR3 consists of 14 residues. Germline V gene sequence: CDR1 LNHNV, CDR2 YYDKDF (reference sequence). RNA extraction and reverse transcription yielded cDNA as sequencing template. Produced via immunoSEQ multiplex PCR; TCRdb's table is partial and in-frame only. The sample carries about 42,000 clones, 50% to 70% recorded once. A note on this clone: Its matching antigen is unknown.

The treatment is: oral pan-JAK inhibitor, 5-10 mg twice daily. The clonotype originates from a human donor with alopecia areata. The specimen was CD8+ T cells sorted from blood, collected at week 4, from a patient treated with tofacitinib. The chain has TRBV15 and TRBJ1-4, with D unresolved. This CDR3 is CATSSSATNEKLFF. CDR3 coding DNA: TGTGCCACCAGCAGCTCCGCAACTAATGAAAAACTGTTTTTT.